Sequencing of this TCR beta chain was carried out in a study of blood T cell repertoires in COVID-19. From germline, CDR1 is LNHDA and CDR2 SQIVND (reference sequence). CDR3 size: 13 residues. Trimming removed 7 bases from V and 6 bases from J, with 12 bases in between. Using immunoSEQ multiplex PCR, the repertoire was profiled, and TCRdb retains in-frame clones only, with some absent. Altogether about 270,000 clones are present, approximately 91% being singletons, with the ten largest covering 2.3%. The receptor comes from a woman aged 40 to 50 with acute COVID-19. Sequencing input: PBMCs or T cells enriched from blood (not recorded which). This chain joins TRBV19 and TRBJ1-4, with D perhaps matching TRBD1 (6 bases). CDR3 in amino acids: CASKRQGHEKLFF. The CDR3 nucleotides read TGTGCCAGTAAGAGGCAGGGGCATGAAAAACTGTTTTTT.